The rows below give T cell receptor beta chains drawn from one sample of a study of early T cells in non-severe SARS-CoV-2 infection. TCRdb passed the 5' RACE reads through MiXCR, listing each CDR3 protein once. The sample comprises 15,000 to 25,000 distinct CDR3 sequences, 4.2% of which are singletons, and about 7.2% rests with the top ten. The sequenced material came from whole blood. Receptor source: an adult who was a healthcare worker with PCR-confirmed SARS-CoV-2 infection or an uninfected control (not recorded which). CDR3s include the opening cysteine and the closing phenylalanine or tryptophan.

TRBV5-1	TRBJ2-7	CASSSGQVGSYEQYF
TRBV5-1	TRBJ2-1	CASSLSSNNEQFF
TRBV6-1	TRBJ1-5	CASSPYWRRSNQPQHF
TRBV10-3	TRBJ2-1	CAIMEGGNEQFF
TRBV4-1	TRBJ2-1	CASSPGLFYNEQFF
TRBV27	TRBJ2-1	CASSFYRADNEQFF
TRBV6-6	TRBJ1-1	CASSYHTVNTEAFF
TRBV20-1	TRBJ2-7	CSASKGRVDEQYF
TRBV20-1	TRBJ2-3	CSADSPTGTDTQYF
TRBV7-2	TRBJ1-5	CASSLAAGQPQHF
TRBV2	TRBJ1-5	CASSALRGGRGNQPQHF
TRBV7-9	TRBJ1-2	CASSLEVNYGYTF
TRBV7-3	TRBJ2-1	CASRRDLTGGSEQFF
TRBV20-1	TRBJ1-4	CSVLSTRGEKLFF
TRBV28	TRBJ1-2	CASNGIDRGSYGYTF
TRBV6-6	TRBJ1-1	CASSLGQGRDTEAFF
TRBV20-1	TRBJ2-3	CSANLPPDTQYF
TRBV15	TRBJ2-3	CATGGGGATDTQYF
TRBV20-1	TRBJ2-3	CSARDSGGRITDTQYF
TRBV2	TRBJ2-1	CASSGSGSSYNEQFF
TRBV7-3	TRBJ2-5	CASSQRGGARETQYF
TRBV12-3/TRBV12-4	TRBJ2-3	CASSWGGPSTDTQYF
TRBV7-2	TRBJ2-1	CASSRLRGGGYNEQFF
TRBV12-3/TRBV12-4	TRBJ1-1	CASSFTIGGGGNTEAFF
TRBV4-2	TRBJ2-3	CASSQAGGGDTQYF
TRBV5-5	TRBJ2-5	CASTHRGLADYKTQYF
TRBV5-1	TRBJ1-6	CASSLQGAGNSPLHF
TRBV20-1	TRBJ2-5	CSASQRGYAETQYF
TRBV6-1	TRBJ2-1	CASSTFGGRTSEQFF
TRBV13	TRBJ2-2	CASSPAGTPLIANTGELFF
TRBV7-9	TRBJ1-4	CASSLGGDHEKLFF
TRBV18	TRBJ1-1	CTSSPSNSGGTEAFF
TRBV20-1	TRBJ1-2	CSARIVGQGVDGYTF